A single sample is the source of the 14 T cell receptor beta chains below, sequenced in a study of tumor-infiltrating lymphocytes in primary liver carcinoma. Co-extraction of both nucleic acids (RNA and DNA) used about 17-31 mg of unsorted bulk tissue. Constant-region priming of about 500 ng total RNA yielded TCR beta cDNA. Amplification in three nested multiplex PCR rounds with slightly modified ARM-PCR gave rise to TCR beta libraries. TRBV1-TRBV30 forward and Cbeta reverse primers drove the first two approximately 10-cycle rounds. One entry per CDR3 protein, called by TCRdb with MiXCR from the multiplex PCR reads. The table has 90,000 to 150,000 distinct CDR3 sequences, 55% to 70% seen once. The sequenced material came from tumor-adjacent normal liver tissue. The source is a woman aged 55-70 years with primary liver carcinoma and hepatitis B virus infection.

V and J are TRBV7-8 and TRBJ2-3; 11 bases are a match to TRBD2. CDR1 and CDR2 (germline): SGHVS, FQNEAQ. The CDR3 is 16 amino acids. CDR3 amino acids: CPNSLRPGTSGDTQYF. The CDR3 DNA is TGTCCCAACAGCTTACGGCCCGGGACTAGCGGCGATACGCAGTATTTT. The whole variable domain, remainder taken from reference TRBV7-8 and TRBJ2-3, is GAGVSQSPRYKVAKRGQDVALRCDPISGHVSLFWYQQALGQGPEFLTYFQNEAQLDKSGLPSDRFFAERPEGSVSTLKIQRTQQEDSAVYLCPNSLRPGTSGDTQYFGPGTRLTVL.

For this clonotype: The junction and the germline gene differ at one end; a read error may be behind it. The gene calls are TRBV2 and TRBJ2-2; D gene unclear. This CDR3 contains 14 residues. Germline CDR1 SNHLY, CDR2 FYNNEI. The CDR3 DNA is TGTGCCAACAGTGAGACCGCGAACACCCGGGAGCTGTTTTTT. Protein product: CANSETANTRELFF.

On this clonotype itself: This may stem from a read error, because a much larger clone lies one nucleotide away. This rearrangement joins TRBV5-4 to TRBJ2-2; 7 nucleotides agree with TRBD1. In germline, CDR1 is SGHNT, CDR2 YYREEE (reference sequence). The CDR3 is 16 amino acids. CDR3 nucleotides: TGTACCAGCAGCTTGGCCCGGGACAGTAACACCGGGGAGCTGTTTTTT. Protein product: CTSSLARDSNTGELFF.

The rearrangement uses TRBV14 and TRBJ2-7; D is uncertain. The CDR3 is made up of 15 amino acids. Deletions cut 1 base from V and 3 bases from J, with 13 bases between. Germline V CDR1 and CDR2: SGHDN, FVKESK. The CDR3 loop is CASSQVGREFYEQYF. The CDR3 region has the DNA TGTGCCAGCAGCCAAGTCGGGCGCGAGTTCTACGAGCAGTACTTC.

This chain joins TRBV11-1 and TRBJ2-2, with D unclear. The CDR3 loop spans 13 amino acids. The V end was cut by 6 bases, the J end by 3 bases, with 8 bases between. From germline, CDR1 is SGHAT and CDR2 FQDESV (reference sequence). CDR3 coding DNA: TGTGCCAGCAGTTATTGGGACACCGGGGAGCTGTTTTTT. Translated: CASSYWDTGELFF.

The table lists this clonotype with a few counts. The rearrangement uses TRBV11-2 and TRBJ2-7; D unclear. CDR1 and CDR2 (germline): SGHAT, FQNNGV. V was cut by 2 bases and J by 2 bases, with 10 bases left in between. The CDR3 totals 14 residues. CDR3 amino acids: CASSLTDTAYEQYF. CDR3 nucleotide sequence: TGTGCCAGCAGCTTAACTGACACTGCCTACGAGCAGTACTTC.

Remarks on this clonotype: Because it lacks the conserved phenylalanine or tryptophan at the end, this CDR3 is likely a read error. CDR3 in DNA: TGTGCCAGCAGTTTTGGGACAGGGGGCTCAGATACGCAGTATCTT. Encoded protein: CASSFGTGGSDTQYL. V is TRBV6-5 and J is TRBJ2-3, with TRBD1 matching 12 bases. In germline, CDR1 is MNHEY, CDR2 SVGAGI. J lost 4 bases, V lost 4 bases, and 3 bases had no gene match. There are 15 residues in the CDR3.

Comment on this clonotype: A junction boundary mismatches the germline segment, possibly from a read error. This chain links TRBV5-1 with TRBJ1-5; the D gene is possibly TRBD1 (5 bases). This CDR3 has 13 residues. CDR1 and CDR2 from the germline V gene are SGHRS and YFSETQ. The CDR3 nucleotides read TGCGCCAGTAGTCGGGACCTCAATCAGTCCCAGCATTTT. Protein: CASSRDLNQSQHF.

Regarding this clonotype: One end of the junction varies from germline; a read error may be responsible. This rearrangement joins TRBV7-8 to TRBJ2-1, with D tentatively TRBD2 (6 bases). Germline lookup yields CDR1 SGHVS and CDR2 FQNEAQ. There are 16 residues in the CDR3. The DNA for the CDR3 is TGTGCCAGTAGCCCCGGGAGACTATCCTTTTACAGTGAGCAGTTCTTC. It is translated as CASSPGRLSFYSEQFF.

Concerning this clonotype: The conserved final phenylalanine or tryptophan is absent from the CDR3, which likely points to a read error. CDR3 bases: TGCAGCATACAAGACTCCTACAATGAGCAGTTCTCC. It yields the protein CSIQDSYNEQFS. V usage is TRBV29-1 and J usage is TRBJ2-1; D is ambiguous. This CDR3 contains 12 residues. V lost 8 bases and J 0 bases, leaving 8 bases between the germline ends. Germline values: CDR1 SQVTM, CDR2 ANQGSEA.

This clonotype was detected only a few times. At one of its ends the junction is not consistent with the germline gene, which may arise from a read error. V and J are TRBV11-2 and TRBJ2-1; D might be TRBD1 (6 bases). This CDR3 has 17 amino acids. CDR1 and CDR2 (germline): SGHAT, FQNNGV. In DNA, the CDR3 is TGTGCCAGCAGCCTAGGTCAACAGGGTATAGTCTACAATGAGCAGCTCTTC. It is translated as CASSLGQQGIVYNEQLF.

Points on this clonotype: A junction end diverges from the germline sequence, so it may reflect a read error. The chain couples TRBV5-6 to TRBJ1-1; the D gene is possibly TRBD1 (6 bases). The germline V gene has CDR1 SGHDT and CDR2 YYEEEE. The CDR3 runs 17 residues. CDR3 region: CAISTGTGAFMNTEAFF. CDR3 nucleotide sequence: TGTGCCATCAGTACCGGGACGGGGGCCTTTATGAATACTGAAGCTTTCTTT. Supplemented by reference TRBV5-6 and TRBJ1-1, the full variable domain reads DAGVTQSPTHLIKTRGQQVTLRCSPKSGHDTVSWYQQALGQGPQFIFQYYEEEERQRGNFPDRFSGHQFPNYSSELNVNALLLGDSALYLCAISTGTGAFMNTEAFFGQGTRLTVV.

As concerns this clonotype: In this CDR3 the conserved last residue, phenylalanine or tryptophan, is missing, so a read error is likely. The DNA is omitted, as the CDR3 cannot be located on it reliably, and the CDR3 follows TCRdb's listing. The chain's CDR3 is CTIGPDSLDGYIS. The chain combines TRBV10-3 with TRBJ1-2; the table names TRBD1, a call not compared with the DNA. The CDR3 adds up to 13 amino acids, both ends counted. The germline gives CDR1 ENHRY, CDR2 SYGVKD.

About this clonotype: The junction does not match germline at one end; this may be a read error. The chain uses TRBV6-1 and TRBJ2-1; D is ambiguous. This CDR3 is 13 amino acids long. The germline V gene has CDR1 MNHNS and CDR2 SASEGT. This CDR3 reads CGSSELRWNEQFF. As DNA, the CDR3 is TGTGGCAGCAGTGAATTGAGGTGGAATGAGCAGTTCTTT.